Listed below are T cell receptor beta chains from one sample, sequenced in a study of OX40 agonist ivuxolimab in advanced cancers. Method: immunoSEQ multiplex PCR; TCRdb's copy keeps in-frame clones and lacks some. The sample consists of 45,000 to 75,000 clones, around 79% of them appearing once. The sequences come from CD4+ or CD8+ T cells sorted from blood, collected in a trial of the OX40 agonist ivuxolimab. The origin of the receptors is an adult with an advanced solid tumor such as melanoma, head and neck, liver or kidney cancer. Both conserved end residues are part of each CDR3. A D gene is named only where the DNA matches it firmly. Not all rows give a size; the values are once, few, many and, for expanded clones, a class.

size	D	V	J	CDR3	DNA
NA	NA	TRBV19	TRBJ2-1	CASSIALGDEQFF	TGTGCCAGTAGTATCGCCCTAGGGGACGAGCAGTTCTTC
NA	NA	TRBV19	TRBJ1-6	CASSITAGSERSPLHF	TGTGCCAGTAGTATTACGGCAGGGTCCGAACGATCACCCCTCCACTTT
NA	NA	TRBV4-2	TRBJ1-1	CASSQGRPFF	TGTGCCAGCAGCCAAGGGAGGCCTTTCTTT
NA	NA	TRBV9	TRBJ2-4	CASSEGRGTKNIQYF	TGTGCCAGCAGCGAGGGGCGGGGGACAAAAAACATTCAGTACTTC
NA	NA	TRBV9	TRBJ1-3	CASSVDMDGNTIYF	TGTGCCAGCAGCGTAGATATGGACGGAAACACCATATATTTT
NA	NA	TRBV28	TRBJ2-7	CATATETYEQYF	TGTGCCACCGCAACTGAAACCTACGAGCAGTACTTC
NA	TRBD1	TRBV7-2	TRBJ2-7	CASSLEGTGVHEQYF	TGTGCCAGCAGCTTAGAGGGGACAGGGGTCCACGAGCAGTACTTC
NA	NA	TRBV5-5	TRBJ1-1	CASSSNFQAEAFF	TGTGCCAGCAGCTCAAATTTCCAGGCGGAAGCTTTCTTT
NA	NA	TRBV6-1	TRBJ1-6	CASSEAGGLAYSPLHF	TGTGCCAGCAGTGAAGCGGGGGGCCTCGCTTACTCACCCCTCCACTTT
few	TRBD1	TRBV5-1	TRBJ2-5	CASSSQGSGETQYF	TGCGCCAGCAGCTCACAGGGGTCTGGAGAGACCCAGTACTTC
NA	NA	TRBV6-5	TRBJ2-7	CASSFGQPHYEQYF	TGTGCCAGCAGCTTCGGGCAGCCCCACTACGAGCAGTACTTC
NA	NA	TRBV5-1	TRBJ2-2	CASSPLVAGSGELFF	TGCGCCAGCAGCCCCTTAGTGGCGGGGTCCGGGGAGCTGTTTTTT